Following are 17 T cell receptor beta chains from one sample sequenced in a study of shared clonotypes between healthy human individuals (dated by TCRdb to about 2020). Receptor amplification or capture employed the immunoSEQ multiplex PCR assay. Drawn from immuneACCESS, this table holds only the in-frame rearrangements with V and J called that TCRdb kept. Clones are partly lost; checked studies trace under half to an unresolved V gene and leave the rest unexplained. Within this sample are around 1.4 million clones, with just under 99% of them counted one time only. The ten top clones hold 0.3% to 0.45% of the sample. Sequenced material: naive CD4+ T cells sorted from blood. The sample's cell subset or site label, in plain terms: CD45RA+ positively selected. These receptor sequences come from a man aged 25-45 years in good health.

The rearrangement joins TRBV9 to TRBJ1-1; D is perhaps TRBD1 (6 bases). This CDR3 is 14 amino acids long. Per germline, CDR1 SGDLS and CDR2 YYNGEE. V gave up 3 bases and J gave up 1 base, with 10 bases separating them. In DNA form, the CDR3 reads TGTGCCAGCAGCGAGGGGACACAGAACACTGAAGCTTTCTTT. Amino acid sequence: CASSEGTQNTEAFF.

This clone was detected once. The rearrangement links TRBV28 to TRBJ2-7; possible D gene TRBD1, 5 bases. The length of the CDR3 is 12 residues. The ends were cut back, 6 bases at V and 3 bases at J, with 9 bases in the middle. Per germline, CDR1 MDHEN and CDR2 SYDVKM. The CDR3 nucleotides read TGTGCCAGCAGAATACAGGACTACGAGCAGTACTTC. Encoded protein: CASRIQDYEQYF.

This clone has just one count. The rearrangement uses TRBV6-5 and TRBJ2-2, with 7 positions matching TRBD2. From germline, CDR1 is MNHEY and CDR2 SVGAGI. CDR3 length: 16 amino acids. The V and J ends lost 2 bases and 0 bases, in that order; junction bases with no gene match: 3. This chain's CDR3 is CASSYGAGANTGELFF. In DNA, the CDR3 is TGTGCCAGCAGTTACGGGGCGGGGGCGAACACCGGGGAGCTGTTTTTT.

The chain carries TRBV5-4 and TRBJ2-4, with D unclear. Germline CDR1 is SGHNT and CDR2 is YYREEE (reference sequence). The CDR3 covers 13 residues. Trimming left V 5 bases short and J 6 bases short, with 12 bases between. CDR3 amino acids: CASRAGMGNIQYF. CDR3 DNA: TGTGCCAGCAGGGCCGGCATGGGAAACATTCAGTACTTC.

The chain recombines TRBV7-9 with TRBJ2-3; D unresolved. Trimming took 1 base from V and 0 from J, leaving 8 bases between them. The germline V gene encodes CDR1 SEHNR and CDR2 FQNEAQ (reference sequence). There are 15 residues in the CDR3. CDR3 coding DNA: TGTGCCAGCAGCTTAGGAGTTCCTAGCACAGATACGCAGTATTTT. This gives the protein CASSLGVPSTDTQYF.

This CDR3 reads CASSLYKEFYEQYF. The CDR3 nucleotides read TGTGCCAGCAGCTTGTACAAGGAATTCTACGAGCAGTACTTC. This sequence joins TRBV5-6 and TRBJ2-7; no clear D. V gave up 1 base and J gave up 3 bases, with 11 bases separating them. Germline V gene data show CDR1 as SGHDT and CDR2 as YYEEEE. The CDR3 consists of 14 residues. Using reference TRBV5-6 and TRBJ2-7 for the parts outside the CDR3, the full variable domain is DAGVTQSPTHLIKTRGQQVTLRCSPKSGHDTVSWYQQALGQGPQFIFQYYEEEERQRGNFPDRFSGHQFPNYSSELNVNALLLGDSALYLCASSLYKEFYEQYFGPGTRLTVT.

This chain links TRBV7-9 with TRBJ1-1; D is perhaps TRBD1 (5 bases). The CDR3 is 13 amino acids. Germline-derived CDR1 and CDR2 are SEHNR and FQNEAQ (reference sequence). Trimming pared 6 bases from V and 1 base from J, leaving 9 bases between. The CDR3 sequence is CASRMGGNTEAFF. The CDR3 region has the DNA TGTGCCAGCAGAATGGGGGGGAACACTGAAGCTTTCTTT.

The J gene is TRBJ1-4, the V gene TRBV19; D gene unclear. The CDR3 covers 14 residues. V was cut by 7 bases and J by 0 bases, with 9 bases left in between. Germline CDR1 LNHDA, CDR2 SQIVND (reference sequence). The CDR3 nucleotides are TGTGCCAGTACCGACGGTGCAACTAATGAAAAACTGTTTTTT. Translated: CASTDGATNEKLFF.

This chain joins TRBV5-6 and TRBJ1-3; no firm D call. In germline, CDR1 is SGHDT, CDR2 YYEEEE. Deletions cut 4 bases from V and 1 base from J, with 6 bases between. The CDR3 is 13 amino acids. DNA for the CDR3: TGTGCCAGCAGCCCGGTATCTGGAAACACCATATATTTT. Translated, it gives CASSPVSGNTIYF.

Turning to this clone: In the same sample, other DNA sequences code for this CDR3. J is TRBJ1-3 and V is TRBV5-1, with no clear D. The V end lost 0 bases, the J end lost 0 bases, and 4 bases lay between the germline ends. CDR1 and CDR2 (germline): SGHRS, YFSETQ. The CDR3 spans 14 residues. The chain's CDR3 is CASSLAGSGNTIYF. In DNA, the CDR3 is TGCGCCAGCAGCTTGGCGGGCTCTGGAAACACCATATATTTT.

This rearrangement joins TRBV29-1 to TRBJ1-2, with a possible D match to TRBD1 (5 bases). V was clipped by 4 bases and J by 12 bases, with 12 bases between them. This CDR3 contains 10 residues. CDR1 and CDR2 (germline): SQVTM, ANQGSEA. CDR3 nucleotides: TGCAGCGTTGGCCAGGGCCGAGACACCTTC. It is translated as CSVGQGRDTF.

The chain links TRBV27 to TRBJ2-1; 10 positions agree with TRBD2. In germline, CDR1 is MNHEY, CDR2 SMNVEV (reference sequence). The V gene end was trimmed by 5 bases and the J gene end by 9 bases; junction bases not matched to a gene: 7. CDR3 length equals 14 residues. The CDR3 DNA reads as TGTGCCAGCAGTATGGGACTAGCGTCCAGTGAGCAGTTCTTC. Encoded protein: CASSMGLASSEQFF.

This chain connects TRBV28 to TRBJ1-4; 7 nucleotides agree with TRBD1. This CDR3 has 14 residues. V dropped 7 bases and J dropped 5; count of bases not matched to a gene: 7. Germline V gives CDR1 MDHEN, CDR2 SYDVKM. CDR3 DNA: TGTGCCAGCACGCAGGGGGGTTTGAATGAAAAACTGTTTTTT. Protein: CASTQGGLNEKLFF. Combining the CDR3 with reference TRBV28 and TRBJ1-4 gives the whole variable domain DVKVTQSSRYLVKRTGEKVFLECVQDMDHENMFWYRQDPGLGLRLIYFSYDVKMKEKGDIPEGYSVSREKKERFSLILESASTNQTSMYLCASTQGGLNEKLFFGSGTQLSVL.

In regard to this clone: Relative to the germline gene, one junction end is altered; a read error may explain this. The V and J genes are TRBV14 and TRBJ2-3; TRBD2 matches at 7 bases. The CDR3 has 17 amino acids. Germline-derived CDR1 and CDR2 are SGHDN and FVKESK. Here the CDR3 reads CASSQGSLGGSIDTQYF. CDR3 nucleotide sequence: TGTGCCAGCAGCCAAGGTTCCCTCGGCGGGAGCATAGATACGCAGTATTTT.

The J gene is TRBJ2-2, the V gene TRBV7-2, with D unclear. The V and J ends lost 1 base and 6 bases respectively, with 12 bases between them. The CDR3 length is 15 residues. CDR1 and CDR2 from the germline V gene are SGHTA and FQGNSA. The CDR3 reads CASSLGSSKAGELFF. CDR3 DNA: TGTGCCAGCAGCTTAGGCTCGTCAAAGGCCGGGGAGCTGTTTTTT.

The J gene is TRBJ2-7, the V gene TRBV5-5; D is possibly TRBD1 (5 bases). Trimming shortened V by 4 bases and J by 0 bases, and 20 bases separated the two germline ends. There are 17 residues in the CDR3. Germline CDR1 is SGHKS and CDR2 is YYEKEE (reference sequence). The CDR3 spells CASSITFSGSSSYEQYF. The CDR3 DNA reads TGTGCCAGCAGCATCACATTTTCAGGGTCCTCCTCCTACGAGCAGTACTTC. Supplemented by reference TRBV5-5 and TRBJ2-7, the full variable domain reads DAGVTQSPTHLIKTRGQQVTLRCSPISGHKSVSWYQQVLGQGPQFIFQYYEKEERGRGNFPDRFSARQFPNYSSELNVNALLLGDSALYLCASSITFSGSSSYEQYFGPGTRLTVT.

For the CDR3, the DNA is TGTGCCAGCAGTATGACAGGGGTGAGCGAAAAACTGTTTTTT. This translates into CASSMTGVSEKLFF. This rearrangement joins TRBV28 to TRBJ1-4, with 8 bases fitting TRBD1. The V segment lost 5 bases and the J segment 8 bases; nucleotides outside the gene matches: 7. The CDR3 consists of 14 residues. Germline-derived CDR1 and CDR2 are MDHEN and SYDVKM.